This section outlines one T cell receptor (beta chain) sequence together with its context. The table lists this clone with a count of one. What antigen it recognizes has not been identified. Base qualities are not recorded, but no much larger clone differs from it by a single base. The receptor library was made with the immunoSEQ multiplex PCR assay. Sourced from immuneACCESS, this table was stored by TCRdb with only in-frame sequences that have V and J called. A share of the clones is absent; for the studies checked, an unresolved V gene accounts for under half, and the remainder has no known explanation. The table for this sample lists 30,000 to 40,000 clones; more than 65% of them were counted only once. 2.3% of the sample is taken by the ten largest. The source of the sample is a study of T cells in narcolepsy (dated 2018 in TCRdb). Background on the whole study: Patients with narcolepsy type 1 or type 2 (NT1, NT2) were enrolled in the study together with healthy control donors. To look for autoreactive T cells in narcolepsy patients that target self-antigens of hypocretin neurons (hypocretin, TRIB2), the study used TCR Vbeta sequencing to follow clonotypes in blood and CSF. The investigation overall reported the following: Numbers of sequenced blood memory CD4+ clonotypes were comparable, with averages of approximately 39,000 in patients and 30,000 to 35,000 in controls. Autoreactive clonotypes were reported to be detected serially in the blood of the same patients and of different patients, but not in the blood of healthy controls. In plots comparing CSF and blood CD4+ T cell clonotypes from the same patient, HCRT-specific and TRIB2-specific autoreactive clonotypes were highlighted. Certain blood memory CD4+ repertoires from patients and controls had no sequences that matched autoreactive T cell clones.

V is cut by 8 bases and J by 4 bases, and the space between the germline ends is 20 bases. From cysteine to phenylalanine, the CDR3 is 15 amino acids long. Only CDR3 DNA remains: 45 bases, in frame from the first base. Reading the germline V gene gives CDR1 MDHEN and CDR2 SYDVKM. For TCR Vbeta sequencing, memory CD4+ T cells were sorted ex vivo from the peripheral blood of both healthy controls and narcolepsy patients. The receptor's source is a human donor in good health. Here the chain combines TRBV28 and TRBJ1-2, with no confident D gene call. What was sequenced was memory (CD45RA-) CD4+ T cells from blood. The sample's cell subset or site, from its label and the paper: memory T cells sorted ex vivo from peripheral blood. The sequenced DNA is TGTGCCAGCGTCCCGCCTGGCGCCGGCTCCTATGGCTACACCTTC. This translates into CASVPPGAGSYGYTF.